The 28 T cell receptor beta chains in this list originate from one sample, sequenced in a study of T cells after yellow fever vaccination. TCRdb re-called the 5' RACE reads with MiXCR, one entry per CDR3 protein. The sample contains tens of thousands of distinct CDR3 sequences, just under 8% of which appear only once. The material was CD8+ T cells sorted from PBMCs, obtained on the day of the yellow fever booster vaccination. These receptors originate from a man aged 25 to 40 who received the YFV17D yellow fever vaccine.

This clonotype was seen more than once but under ten times. The V and J genes are TRBV4-3 and TRBJ2-1; perhaps TRBD1 as D (5 bases). Germline V gives CDR1 LGHNA, CDR2 YSLEER. Between the trimmed V and J ends, which lost 0 bases and 3 bases, there was a span of 12 bases. The CDR3 covers 16 residues. The CDR3 DNA reads TGCGCCAGCAGCCAAGATGGGGCGGTAAACTACAATGAGCAGTTCTTC. Encoded protein: CASSQDGAVNYNEQFF.

This clonotype came up many times. J is TRBJ2-1 and V is TRBV7-8; D is perhaps TRBD2 (6 bases). Trimming pared 5 bases from V and 3 bases from J, leaving 14 bases between. This CDR3 contains 15 residues. Germline V gives CDR1 SGHVS, CDR2 FQNEAQ. CDR3 bases: TGTGCCAGCAGCAACCGGGAGAAGGTCTACAATGAGCAGTTCTTC. Translating it yields CASSNREKVYNEQFF.

This clonotype came up many times. The gene calls are TRBV29-1 and TRBJ1-2; a weak D match, TRBD1 (6 bases). V dropped 5 bases and J dropped 4 bases, with 14 bases sitting between them. CDR1 is SQVTM and CDR2 is ANQGSEA in the germline V gene. The CDR3 is 13 residues long. The CDR3 nucleotides are TGCAGCGTTCAACCGGGACAAGCCTATGGCTACACCTTC. It specifies CSVQPGQAYGYTF.

There are a few counts of this clonotype. This chain connects TRBV4-2 to TRBJ2-3; TRBD2 agrees at 11 bases. Unmatched junction bases numbered 10, after V lost 2 bases and J lost 0 bases. This CDR3 comprises 19 residues. From germline, CDR1 is LGHNA and CDR2 YNFKEQ. This CDR3 reads CASSQPLPGLAESTDTQYF. The CDR3 DNA follows: TGTGCCAGCAGCCAACCTCTTCCGGGACTAGCGGAAAGCACAGATACGCAGTATTTT.

This clonotype was found many times. The V and J genes are TRBV7-9 and TRBJ2-7; D is possibly TRBD1 (6 bases). Trimming shortened V by 5 bases and J by 0 bases, and 11 bases separated the two germline ends. CDR3 length: 14 amino acids. Germline lookup yields CDR1 SEHNR and CDR2 FQNEAQ (reference sequence). As DNA, the CDR3 is TGTGCCAGCAGCCGGACAGACAGCTCCTACGAGCAGTACTTC. Protein: CASSRTDSSYEQYF.

This clonotype occurred a few times. This chain links TRBV9 with TRBJ2-2, with 8 positions matching TRBD1. The J segment lost 6 bases and the V segment lost 3 bases, leaving 4 bases of the junction unmatched. The CDR3 is made up of 14 amino acids. The germline CDR1 and CDR2 sequences are SGDLS and YYNGEE. DNA of the CDR3: TGTGCCAGCAGCGCCAGACAGGGGTCCGGGGAGCTGTTTTTT. This encodes CASSARQGSGELFF. The full variable domain, rest sourced from reference TRBV9 and TRBJ2-2, is DSGVTQTPKHLITATGQRVTLRCSPRSGDLSVYWYQQSLDQGLQFLIQYYNGEERAKGNILERFSAQQFPDLHSELNLSSLELGDSALYFCASSARQGSGELFFGEGSRLTVL.

V gene TRBV7-3 combines with J gene TRBJ2-3; D is possibly TRBD2 (6 bases). The CDR3 sequence is 13 residues long. V was shortened by 4 bases and J by 10 bases, with 15 bases between the two germline ends. The V gene's germline CDR1 is SGHTA and CDR2 FQGTGA. CDR3 DNA sequence: TGTGCCAGCAGCTCCCTAGGGCCGGGGGCGCAGTATTTT. This encodes CASSSLGPGAQYF.

This clonotype has ten or more counts. The J gene is TRBJ2-7, the V gene TRBV20-1; 7 bases match TRBD1. The CDR3 totals 11 residues. Trimming removed 5 bases from V and 4 bases from J; junction bases left unmatched: 2. The germline CDR1 and CDR2 sequences are DFQATT and SNEGSKA (reference sequence). CDR3 residues: CSAGQAYEQYF. In DNA, the CDR3 is TGCAGTGCTGGACAGGCGTACGAGCAGTACTTC.

CDR3 sequence: CAWSVLTGEQYF. The CDR3 DNA reads TGTGCCTGGAGTGTATTAACGGGCGAGCAGTACTTC. The rearrangement links TRBV30 to TRBJ2-7; D is uncertain. CDR1 and CDR2 (germline): GTSNPN, SVGIG (reference sequence). The CDR3 runs 12 residues. Trimming stripped 0 bases from V and 6 bases from J, with 9 bases between. Variable domain in full (rest from reference TRBV30 and TRBJ2-7): SQTIHQWPATLVQPVGSPLSLECTVEGTSNPNLYWYRQAAGRGLQLLFYSVGIGQISSEVPQNLSASRPQDRQFILSSKKLLLSDSGFYLCAWSVLTGEQYFGPGTRLTVT.

This clonotype was picked up many times. The rearrangement joins TRBV7-6 to TRBJ2-4; TRBD2 matches at 8 bases. V gave up 5 bases and J gave up 5 bases; unmatched junction bases: 11. The CDR3 has 16 residues. CDR1 is SGHVS, CDR2 FNYEAQ, per germline. This chain's CDR3 is CASSPDREGGENIQYF. The DNA for the CDR3 is TGTGCCAGCAGCCCAGATCGGGAGGGCGGGGAAAACATTCAGTACTTC.

The chain employs TRBV27 and TRBJ2-7; TRBD1 matches at 7 bases. After removal of 0 bases from V and 9 bases from J, the junction contained 8 bases not matched to a gene. CDR3 length: 14 residues. Germline values: CDR1 MNHEY, CDR2 SMNVEV (reference sequence). As DNA, the CDR3 is TGTGCCAGCAGTTTATCTGAGGGGGCTGCTGGGCAGTACTTC. The encoded protein is CASSLSEGAAGQYF.

The rearrangement links TRBV30 to TRBJ1-1, with D perhaps TRBD1 (6 bases). Trimming cost V 5 bases and J 0 bases, with 7 bases left between them. This CDR3 comprises 12 residues. CDR1 is GTSNPN, CDR2 SVGIG, per germline (reference sequence). CDR3 region: CAWGQLNTEAFF. The DNA for the CDR3 is TGTGCCTGGGGACAGCTGAACACTGAAGCTTTCTTT.

This clonotype showed up just a few times. This chain uses TRBV29-1 with TRBJ2-1; 7 nucleotides align to TRBD2. Germline CDR1 reads SQVTM; CDR2 reads ANQGSEA. V dropped 4 bases and J dropped 4; count of bases not matched to a gene: 7. The CDR3 sequence is 14 residues long. CDR3 nucleotides: TGCAGCGTTGGACCACGGGAGGCTTACAATGAGCAGTTCTTC. Protein sequence: CSVGPREAYNEQFF.

CDR3 coding DNA: TGTGCCAGCCTCGGACTAGCGGGTCACAATGAGCAGTTCTTC. Protein product: CASLGLAGHNEQFF. The V gene is TRBV6-2 or TRBV6-3, the J gene TRBJ2-1, with 11 positions matching TRBD2. This CDR3 spans 14 amino acids. With V trimmed by 8 bases and J by 5 bases, 5 bases remained unmatched. CDR1 is MNHEY, CDR2 SVGEGT, per germline.

V is TRBV11-2 and J is TRBJ1-2; weak D call: TRBD1 (6 bases). CDR3 length: 15 residues. Deletions cut 1 base from V and 6 bases from J, with 15 bases between. Germline loops: CDR1 SGHAT, CDR2 FQNNGV. In DNA form, the CDR3 reads TGTGCCAGCAGCTTAGCGACCTACAGGGCCAATGGCTACACCTTC. The encoded protein is CASSLATYRANGYTF.

This clonotype was counted at least ten times. The gene calls are TRBV6-2 or TRBV6-3 and TRBJ2-3; no clear D gene. V lost 5 bases and J 4 bases, leaving 7 bases between the germline ends. The CDR3 is 12 amino acids. Germline-derived CDR1 and CDR2 are MNHEY and SVGEGT. This CDR3 reads CASSTVADTQYF. The CDR3 nucleotides are TGTGCCAGCAGTACTGTAGCAGATACGCAGTATTTT.

The V call is TRBV7-2, the J call TRBJ2-2; TRBD2 matches 12 bases. Germline assignment: CDR1 SGHTA and CDR2 FQGNSA. The CDR3 has 18 amino acids. V gave up 1 base and J gave up 5 bases; unmatched junction bases: 8. CDR3 DNA: TGTGCCAGCAGCTTAGTGCGGCTAGCGGGAGGGGGAACCGGGGAGCTGTTTTTT. Residues: CASSLVRLAGGGTGELFF.

V and J are TRBV11-2 and TRBJ2-7; D gene unclear. This CDR3 contains 12 residues. V shed 6 bases and J shed 3 bases, with 9 bases lying between them. Germline CDR1 SGHAT, CDR2 FQNNGV. The CDR3: CASRVVGYEQYF. In DNA form, the CDR3 reads TGTGCCAGCAGAGTAGTGGGCTACGAGCAGTACTTC.

This clonotype was counted a few times. The chain employs TRBV10-2 and TRBJ2-1, with TRBD2 as a possible D gene (5 bases). Between the trimmed V and J ends, which lost 6 bases and 10 bases, there was a span of 7 bases. The CDR3 totals 10 residues. Germline CDR1 and CDR2: WSHSY and SAAADI. The CDR3 reads CASRDSEQFF. DNA for the CDR3: TGCGCCAGCAGGGACTCCGAGCAGTTCTTC.

This chain uses TRBV5-6 with TRBJ1-2; D is possibly TRBD1 (6 bases). The germline gives CDR1 SGHDT, CDR2 YYEEEE. The CDR3 contains 12 residues. Between the trimmed V and J ends, which lost 8 bases and 8 bases, there was a span of 16 bases. The CDR3 protein is CASGRGLGGYTF. For the CDR3, the DNA is TGTGCCAGTGGCAGGGGACTGGGAGGCTACACCTTC.

The CDR3 DNA reads TGCAGCGTCAGTAGCGGGAGCTCCTACAATGAGCAGTTCTTC. Its translation is CSVSSGSSYNEQFF. This sequence joins TRBV29-1 and TRBJ2-1, with TRBD2 matching 9 bases. Per germline, CDR1 SQVTM and CDR2 ANQGSEA. CDR3 size: 14 residues. The V and J ends lost 6 bases and 0 bases, in that order; junction bases with no gene match: 3.

This clonotype showed up just a few times. The genes are TRBV18 and TRBJ2-7; D gene ambiguous. From germline, CDR1 is KGHSH and CDR2 LQKENI. V was shortened by 6 bases and J by 2 bases, with 17 bases between the two germline ends. This CDR3 region has 15 residues. The CDR3 sequence: CASSHSFGLPYEQYF. As DNA, the CDR3 is TGTGCCAGCTCCCACAGTTTTGGGCTTCCCTACGAGCAGTACTTC.

V usage is TRBV12-3 or TRBV12-4 and J usage is TRBJ2-1; maybe TRBD2 (7 bases). V lost 6 bases to trimming and J lost 3 bases, with 15 bases between them. This CDR3 has 15 residues. CDR3 amino acids: CASSPEGGLYNEQFF. CDR3 nucleotides: TGTGCCAGCAGCCCAGAGGGGGGGCTCTACAATGAGCAGTTCTTC.

V is TRBV4-3 and J is TRBJ2-3; 9 positions agree with TRBD1. V lost 0 bases, J lost 6 bases, and 7 bases stayed unmatched. The CDR3 has 16 residues. Germline-derived CDR1 and CDR2 are LGHNA and YSLEER. In nucleotides, the CDR3 is TGCGCCAGCAGCCAAGATCCGGGACAGGGTGTGGATACGCAGTATTTT. Its protein product is CASSQDPGQGVDTQYF.

This clonotype has only a few counts. The chain combines TRBV25-1 with TRBJ2-7; D may be TRBD1 (6 bases). CDR3 size: 14 residues. V lost 5 bases to trimming and J lost 1 base, with 12 bases between them. The germline CDR1 and CDR2 sequences are MGHDK and SYGVNS. This CDR3 reads CASSLWTESYEQYF. For the CDR3, the DNA is TGTGCCAGCAGTCTTTGGACAGAGTCCTACGAGCAGTACTTC.

Points on this clonotype: A read error may explain this, as a much larger clone is one base away. The genes are TRBV10-3 and TRBJ2-7; 8 nucleotides match TRBD2. CDR1 and CDR2 from the germline V gene are ENHRY and SYGVKD. The CDR3 is 14 amino acids. In DNA, the CDR3 is TGTGCCATCAGTCCGGGAGGGCCCTACTACGAGCAGCACTTC. Its translation is CAISPGGPYYEQHF.

In its sample, this clonotype was seen a few times. The chain employs TRBV27 and TRBJ2-7; D uncertain. The CDR3 consists of 13 residues. The V gene's germline CDR1 is MNHEY and CDR2 SMNVEV (reference sequence). Trimming shortened V by 3 bases and J by 3 bases, and 9 bases separated the two germline ends. The DNA for the CDR3 is TGTGCCAGCAGTTTGAGTGACCTCTACGAGCAGTACTTC. Translating it yields CASSLSDLYEQYF.

This clonotype showed up just a few times. The chain recombines TRBV27 with TRBJ2-7; 8 nucleotides match TRBD2. After removal of 7 bases from V and 0 bases from J, the junction contained 8 bases not matched to a gene. The CDR3 is made up of 15 amino acids. Germline CDR1 is MNHEY and CDR2 is SMNVEV (reference sequence). The CDR3 reads CASKTYSGVSYEQYF. CDR3 sequence (DNA): TGTGCCAGCAAAACTTATAGCGGGGTCTCCTACGAGCAGTACTTC.